This T cell receptor beta chain derives from a study of T-cell memory formation after mild COVID-19. General study results and limits: Cross-reactive memory appears to have joined, as suggested by some responding clones showing up in pre-infection memory. CD4/CD8 balance held among clones contracting day 15 to 85, and later expanders leaned CD4+.

This clonotype was detected only a few times. Its specificity is unknown. The germline V gene has CDR1 SGHNT and CDR2 YYREEE (reference sequence). J gave up 10 bases and V 4 bases, and 7 bases lay outside the gene matches. This CDR3 has 12 amino acids. Using constant-segment primers, 5'RACE produced TCR alpha and TCR beta cDNA libraries carrying sample barcodes and UMIs. TCRdb fed the 5' RACE reads into MiXCR, producing one record per CDR3 protein. The table includes around 340,000 distinct CDR3 sequences, approximately 12% detected once. The chain is built from TRBV5-4 and TRBJ2-5; the match to TRBD2 covers 7 bases. The sample was PBMCs or a T cell subset sorted from them (not recorded which). The TCR was taken from a man aged 18 to 30 who had mild COVID-19 (a few samples of this study predate the infection). Cell type and time point are not known. The CDR3 loop reads CASSIGLGFQYF. The CDR3 bases are TGTGCCAGCAGCATCGGACTAGGTTTCCAGTACTTC.